This T cell receptor (beta chain) was captured in a study of CD8+ T cells in alopecia areata. This CDR3 has 11 amino acids. Germline V gives CDR1 DFQATT, CDR2 SNEGSKA (reference sequence). V lost 5 bases, J lost 5 bases, and 9 bases lay in between. Reverse transcribed after extraction, RNA yielded cDNA as the sequencing template. Clones were read by immunoSEQ multiplex PCR, and TCRdb kept only the in-frame ones, dropping some. The data show about 140,000 clones, with about 51% seen just once and more than 0.95% held by the top ten. A FACSAria was used to sort CD4+ and CD8+ T cells. These cells came from PBMCs.

V and J are TRBV20-1 and TRBJ1-1; D remains unclear. The sample consisted of CD4+ T cells sorted from blood, taken at week 0. The receptor comes from a human donor with alopecia areata. CDR3 sequence: CSAPLGTEAFF. The CDR3 bases are TGCAGTGCTCCCCTGGGGACTGAAGCTTTCTTT.